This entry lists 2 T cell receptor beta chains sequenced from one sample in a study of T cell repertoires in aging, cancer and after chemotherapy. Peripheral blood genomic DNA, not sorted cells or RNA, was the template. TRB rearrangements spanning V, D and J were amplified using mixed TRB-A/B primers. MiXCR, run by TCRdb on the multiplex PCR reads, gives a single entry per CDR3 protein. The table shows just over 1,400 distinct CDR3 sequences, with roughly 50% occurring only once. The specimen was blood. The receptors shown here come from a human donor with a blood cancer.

Here the CDR3 DNA reads TGTGCCAGCAGTTTTCGGGTCACCGCAGGCAATGAGCAGTTCTTC. Amino acid sequence: CASSFRVTAGNEQFF. The chain joins TRBV12-3 or TRBV12-4 to TRBJ2-1; D is unresolved. This CDR3 is built from 15 residues. V was pared by 3 bases and J by 6 bases, with 15 bases between.

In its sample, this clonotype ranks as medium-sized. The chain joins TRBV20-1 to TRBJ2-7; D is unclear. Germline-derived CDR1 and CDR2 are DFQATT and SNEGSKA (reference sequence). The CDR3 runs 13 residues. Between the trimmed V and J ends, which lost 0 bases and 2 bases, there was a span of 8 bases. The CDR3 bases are TGCAGTGCTAGAGAGTCTGCCACCTACGAGCAGTACTTC. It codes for CSARESATYEQYF.